These 3 T cell receptor beta chains were sequenced from one sample in a study of cytomegalovirus exposure and HLA in healthy donors. Primers for the PCR totalled 60 Vbeta and 13 Jbeta. Generated by immunoSEQ multiplex PCR, the TCRdb table keeps only in-frame clones and is missing some. The sample lists about 35,000 clones; 80% were seen once. Sequenced material: PBMCs. These receptors came from a male donor in good health and CMV-seronegative.

The chain links TRBV5-5 to TRBJ2-1; TRBD1 aligns across 9 bases. Germline CDR1 is SGHKS and CDR2 is YYEKEE (reference sequence). The CDR3 is 15 amino acids. V lost 3 bases to trimming and J lost 6 bases; unmatched junction nucleotides: 7. The chain's CDR3 is CASSWDRALGNEQFF. The CDR3 DNA sequence: TGTGCCAGCAGCTGGGACAGGGCGTTAGGCAATGAGCAGTTCTTC. Full variable domain (remainder filled in from reference TRBV5-5 and TRBJ2-1): DAGVTQSPTHLIKTRGQQVTLRCSPISGHKSVSWYQQVLGQGPQFIFQYYEKEERGRGNFPDRFSARQFPNYSSELNVNALLLGDSALYLCASSWDRALGNEQFFGPGTRLTVL.

The chain joins TRBV6-5 to TRBJ2-5, with 9 bases that match TRBD2. Trimming removed 6 bases from V and 4 bases from J; junction bases left unmatched: 6. The CDR3 spans 14 residues. Germline CDR1 and CDR2: MNHEY and SVGAGI. Written as DNA, the CDR3 is TGTGCCAGCAGCATGACGACTAGCGGAGAGACCCAGTACTTC. It encodes CASSMTTSGETQYF.

V usage is TRBV6-1 and J usage is TRBJ1-1; D gene uncertain. Germline V gene data show CDR1 as MNHNS and CDR2 as SASEGT. This CDR3 is built from 13 residues. Deletions cut 8 bases from V and 5 bases from J, with 15 bases between. This CDR3 is CASPRMSLTEAFF. The CDR3 nucleotides read TGTGCCAGCCCTAGAATGTCCCTTACTGAAGCTTTCTTT.